One sample yielded the 15 T cell receptor beta chains listed below, sequenced in a study of blood T cell repertoires in COVID-19. Libraries were prepared by immunoSEQ multiplex PCR; TCRdb keeps only in-frame clonotypes and omits some of them. The table lists about 41,000 clones, approximately 90% of them singletons. The sequenced sample consisted of peripheral blood. The receptors derive from a human donor in a cohort sampled during active COVID-19.

The chain carries TRBV28 and TRBJ2-3; tentatively, D is TRBD2 (5 bases). Trimming removed 6 bases at V and 3 bases at J, with 28 bases between. The germline CDR1 and CDR2 sequences are MDHEN and SYDVKM. This CDR3 is 19 amino acids long. Here the CDR3 DNA reads TGTGCCAGCAGCCCCGTACGGGATCTGGTTCGTTTAGGGACAGATACGCAGTATTTT. This gives the protein CASSPVRDLVRLGTDTQYF.

The chain links TRBV6-5 to TRBJ1-6; TRBD1 matches at 8 bases. Germline CDR1 reads MNHEY; CDR2 reads SVGAGI. J lost 7 bases, V lost 8 bases, and 7 bases had no gene match. This CDR3 is built from 14 residues. The CDR3 DNA sequence: TGTGCCAGCTCAGGGGGGACAGGAAATTCACCCCTCCACTTT. It yields the protein CASSGGTGNSPLHF.

The J gene is TRBJ1-1, the V gene TRBV28; D is unclear. Germline assignment: CDR1 MDHEN and CDR2 SYDVKM. The V end lost 8 bases, the J end lost 1 base, and 5 bases lay between the germline ends. The CDR3 runs 11 residues. CDR3 region: CASFRNTEAFF. In DNA, the CDR3 is TGTGCCAGCTTTAGGAACACTGAAGCTTTCTTT.

This clone occurred once. J is TRBJ2-7 and V is TRBV19, with D possibly matching TRBD2 (6 bases). Germline assignment: CDR1 LNHDA and CDR2 SQIVND (reference sequence). V lost 6 bases and J lost 4, with 16 bases in between. The length of the CDR3 is 14 residues. CDR3 amino acids: CASREKEGWYEQYF. For the CDR3, the DNA is TGTGCCAGTAGGGAGAAGGAGGGCTGGTACGAGCAGTACTTC.

CDR3 nucleotides: TGTGCCAGCAGCACCCGAGAGGGCGCTGAAGCTTTCTTT. This sequence encodes CASSTREGAEAFF. The gene calls are TRBV3-1 (or the pseudogene TRBV3-2) and TRBJ1-1; D is undetermined. The CDR3 runs 13 residues. V was cut by 5 bases and J by 6 bases, with 13 bases left in between. Germline V CDR1 and CDR2: LGHDT, YNNKEL (reference sequence).

V and J are TRBV27 and TRBJ2-7; 8 nucleotides align to TRBD2. The germline V gene has CDR1 MNHEY and CDR2 SMNVEV (reference sequence). This CDR3 comprises 15 residues. Unmatched junction bases numbered 10, after V lost 4 bases and J lost 5 bases. The chain's CDR3 is CASSSRREVSHEQYF. CDR3 in DNA: TGTGCCAGCAGTTCGCGGCGGGAGGTATCCCACGAGCAGTACTTC.

The chain has TRBV5-1 and TRBJ1-3; D unclear. Trimming removed 3 bases from V and 4 bases from J, with 14 bases in between. The CDR3 spans 15 residues. Germline loops: CDR1 SGHRS, CDR2 YFSETQ. The CDR3 DNA sequence: TGCGCCAGCAGCTCGGGAGAATTAACAGGAAACACCATATATTTT. This encodes CASSSGELTGNTIYF.

The chain uses TRBV18 and TRBJ1-5; D gene ambiguous. CDR3 length equals 15 residues. Germline CDR1 reads KGHSH; CDR2 reads LQKENI. The ends were cut back, 1 base at V and 3 bases at J, with 10 bases in the middle. The CDR3: CASSPLSGDNQPQHF. Here the CDR3 DNA reads TGTGCCAGCTCACCACTGTCCGGGGACAATCAGCCCCAGCATTTT.

The chain carries TRBV28 and TRBJ2-3; D is perhaps TRBD1 (5 bases). CDR1 and CDR2 from the germline V gene are MDHEN and SYDVKM. The ends were cut back, 2 bases at V and 0 bases at J, with 21 bases in the middle. This CDR3 is built from 19 residues. This CDR3 is CASSLVGVGVRASTDTQYF. CDR3 nucleotides: TGTGCCAGCAGTTTAGTAGGGGTTGGGGTGAGAGCAAGCACAGATACGCAGTATTTT.

This chain uses TRBV14 with TRBJ2-2; no reliable D call. Germline lookup yields CDR1 SGHDN and CDR2 FVKESK. The CDR3 has 18 amino acids. The V end lost 3 bases, the J end lost 2 bases, and 19 bases lay between the germline ends. The CDR3 nucleotides read TGTGCCAGCAGCCATCGGAGTTTAGGCCCTCTAAACACCGGGGAGCTGTTTTTT. Translating gives CASSHRSLGPLNTGELFF.

This rearrangement joins TRBV4-2 to TRBJ1-2; maybe TRBD1 (6 bases). V lost 0 bases and J 7 bases, leaving 12 bases between the germline ends. CDR1 is LGHNA, CDR2 YNFKEQ, per germline. CDR3 length: 14 amino acids. CDR3 protein: CASSQEGGRGGYTF. CDR3 DNA sequence: TGTGCCAGCAGCCAAGAGGGGGGGCGTGGTGGCTACACCTTC.

The chain couples TRBV27 to TRBJ2-1, with TRBD1 matching over 7 bases. J lost 3 bases, V lost 2 bases, and 7 bases had no gene match. This CDR3 region has 16 residues. Germline CDR1 and CDR2: MNHEY and SMNVEV (reference sequence). This chain's CDR3 is CASSLTTGAFYNEQFF. CDR3 DNA sequence: TGTGCCAGCAGTTTAACAACAGGGGCCTTCTACAATGAGCAGTTCTTC.

This clone occurred once. The chain carries TRBV30 and TRBJ2-7; TRBD2 aligns across 8 bases. Germline V gene data show CDR1 as GTSNPN and CDR2 as SVGIG (reference sequence). This CDR3 comprises 14 residues. Trimming cost V 4 bases and J 6 bases; bases outside gene matches: 11. CDR3 coding DNA: TGTGCCTGGAATCCCTCCGCGGGAGGACGCGAGCAGTACTTC. Protein sequence: CAWNPSAGGREQYF.

V is TRBV19 and J is TRBJ2-7, with 10 positions matching TRBD2. This CDR3 comprises 14 residues. With V trimmed by 5 bases and J by 4 bases, 5 bases remained unmatched. Germline V CDR1 and CDR2: LNHDA, SQIVND (reference sequence). As DNA, the CDR3 is TGTGCCAGTAGTTCAGCTAGCGGGAGTTACGAGCAGTACTTC. Translating gives CASSSASGSYEQYF.

The rearrangement links TRBV7-9 to TRBJ2-7, with D hard to call. Trimming removed 5 bases at V and 7 bases at J, with 12 bases between. The CDR3 consists of 12 residues. CDR1 and CDR2 (germline): SEHNR, FQNEAQ (reference sequence). Here the CDR3 DNA reads TGTGCCAGCAGCCAACCCATCGGGGAGCAGTACTTC. Translating gives CASSQPIGEQYF. The whole variable domain, remainder taken from reference TRBV7-9 and TRBJ2-7, is DTGVSQNPRHKITKRGQNVTFRCDPISEHNRLYWYRQTLGQGPEFLTYFQNEAQLEKSRLLSDRFSAERPKGSFSTLEIQRTEQGDSAMYLCASSQPIGEQYFGPGTRLTVT.